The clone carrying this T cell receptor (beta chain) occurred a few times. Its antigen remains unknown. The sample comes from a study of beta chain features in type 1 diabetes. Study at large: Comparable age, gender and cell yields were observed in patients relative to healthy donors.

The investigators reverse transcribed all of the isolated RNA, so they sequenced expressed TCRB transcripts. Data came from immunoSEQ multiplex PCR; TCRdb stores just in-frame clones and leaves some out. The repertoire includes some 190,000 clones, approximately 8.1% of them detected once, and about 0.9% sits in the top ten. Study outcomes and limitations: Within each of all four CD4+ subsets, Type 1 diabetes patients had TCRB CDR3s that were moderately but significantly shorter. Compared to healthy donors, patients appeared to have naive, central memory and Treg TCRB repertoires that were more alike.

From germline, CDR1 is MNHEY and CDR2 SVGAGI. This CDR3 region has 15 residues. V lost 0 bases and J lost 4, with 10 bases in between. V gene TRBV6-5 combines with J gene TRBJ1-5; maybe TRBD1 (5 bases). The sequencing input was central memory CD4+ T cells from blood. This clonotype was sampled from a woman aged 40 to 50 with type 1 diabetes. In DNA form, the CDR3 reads TGTGCCAGCAGTTACTCCGCGGGGGGGAATCAGCCCCAGCATTTT. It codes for CASSYSAGGNQPQHF.